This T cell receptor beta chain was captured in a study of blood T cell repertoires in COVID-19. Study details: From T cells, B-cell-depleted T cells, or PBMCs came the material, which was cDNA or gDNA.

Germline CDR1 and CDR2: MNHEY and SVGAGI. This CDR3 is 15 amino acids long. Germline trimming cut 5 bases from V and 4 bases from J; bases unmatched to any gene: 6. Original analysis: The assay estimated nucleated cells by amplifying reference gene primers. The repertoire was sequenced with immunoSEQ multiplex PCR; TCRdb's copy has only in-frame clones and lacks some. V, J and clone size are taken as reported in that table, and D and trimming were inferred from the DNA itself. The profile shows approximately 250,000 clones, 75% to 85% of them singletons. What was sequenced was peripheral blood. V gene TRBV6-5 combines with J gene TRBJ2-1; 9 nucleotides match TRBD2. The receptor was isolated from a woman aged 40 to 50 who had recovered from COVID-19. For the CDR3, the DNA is TGTGCCAGCAGTCTCTCTAGCGGGGATTACAATGAGCAGTTCTTC. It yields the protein CASSLSSGDYNEQFF.